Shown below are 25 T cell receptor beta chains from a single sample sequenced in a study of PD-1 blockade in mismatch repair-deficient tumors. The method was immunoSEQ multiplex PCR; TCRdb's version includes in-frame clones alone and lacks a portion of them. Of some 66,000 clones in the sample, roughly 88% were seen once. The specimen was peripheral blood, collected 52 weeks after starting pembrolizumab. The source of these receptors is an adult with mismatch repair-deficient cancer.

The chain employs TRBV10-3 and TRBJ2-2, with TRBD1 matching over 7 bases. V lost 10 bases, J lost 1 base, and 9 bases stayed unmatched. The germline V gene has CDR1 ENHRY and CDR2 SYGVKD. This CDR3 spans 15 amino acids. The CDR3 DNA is TGTGCCAGCAAGGGGGCTATACTGAACACCGGGGAGCTGTTTTTT. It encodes CASKGAILNTGELFF.

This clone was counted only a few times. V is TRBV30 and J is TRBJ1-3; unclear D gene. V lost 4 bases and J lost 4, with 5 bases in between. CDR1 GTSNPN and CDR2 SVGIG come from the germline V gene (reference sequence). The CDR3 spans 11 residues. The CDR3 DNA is TGTGCCTGGACTTCCGGAAACACCATATATTTT. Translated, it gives CAWTSGNTIYF.

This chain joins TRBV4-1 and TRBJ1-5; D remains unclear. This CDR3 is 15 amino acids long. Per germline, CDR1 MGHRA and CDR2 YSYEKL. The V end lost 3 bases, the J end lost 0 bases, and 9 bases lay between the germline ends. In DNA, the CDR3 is TGCGCCAGCAGCCATCGCCGGGATAGCAATCAGCCCCAGCATTTT. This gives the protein CASSHRRDSNQPQHF.

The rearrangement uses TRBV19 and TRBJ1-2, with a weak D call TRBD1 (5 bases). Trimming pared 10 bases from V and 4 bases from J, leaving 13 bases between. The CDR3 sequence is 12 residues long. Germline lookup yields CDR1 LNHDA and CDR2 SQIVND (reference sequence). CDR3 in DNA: TGTGCCACCCTTGGGGGAAGCTATGGCTACACCTTC. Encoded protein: CATLGGSYGYTF.

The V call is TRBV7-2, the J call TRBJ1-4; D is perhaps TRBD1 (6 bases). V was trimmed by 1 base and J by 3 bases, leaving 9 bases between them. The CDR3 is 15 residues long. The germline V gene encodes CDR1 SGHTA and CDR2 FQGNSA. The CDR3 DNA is TGTGCCAGCAGCTTAGGAGACAGGTCTAATGAAAAACTGTTTTTT. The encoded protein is CASSLGDRSNEKLFF.

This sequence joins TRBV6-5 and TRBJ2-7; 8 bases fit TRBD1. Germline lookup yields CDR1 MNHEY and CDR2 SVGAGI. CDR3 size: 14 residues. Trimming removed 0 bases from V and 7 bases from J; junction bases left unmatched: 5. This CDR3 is CASSYSGQGGEQYF. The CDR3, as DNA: TGTGCCAGCAGTTACTCCGGACAGGGAGGTGAGCAGTACTTC.

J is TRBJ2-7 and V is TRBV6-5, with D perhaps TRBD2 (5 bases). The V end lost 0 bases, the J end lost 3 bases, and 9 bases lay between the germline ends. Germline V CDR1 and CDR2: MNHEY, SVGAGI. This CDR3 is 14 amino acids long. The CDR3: CASSYSSGDYEQYF. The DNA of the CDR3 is TGTGCCAGCAGTTACTCGAGCGGAGACTACGAGCAGTACTTC.

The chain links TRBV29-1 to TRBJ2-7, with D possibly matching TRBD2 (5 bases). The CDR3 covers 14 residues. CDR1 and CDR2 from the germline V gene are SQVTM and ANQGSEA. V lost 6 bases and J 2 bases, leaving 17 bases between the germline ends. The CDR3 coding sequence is TGCAGCGTCCTGACCTCCCCGGAGGCCTACGAGCAGTACTTC. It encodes CSVLTSPEAYEQYF.

The CDR3 here is CASRPLILRDQYNEQFF. CDR3 nucleotide sequence: TGTGCCAGCAGACCCTTAATTCTGCGCGATCAATACAATGAGCAGTTCTTC. The rearrangement uses TRBV27 and TRBJ2-1, with D unresolved. V lost 6 bases and J 4 bases, leaving 22 bases between the germline ends. Germline V CDR1 and CDR2: MNHEY, SMNVEV (reference sequence). This CDR3 has 17 amino acids.

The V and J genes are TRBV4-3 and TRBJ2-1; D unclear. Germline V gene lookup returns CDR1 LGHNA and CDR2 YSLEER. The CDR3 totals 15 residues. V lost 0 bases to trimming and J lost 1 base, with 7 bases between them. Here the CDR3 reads CASSQDGRSYNEQFF. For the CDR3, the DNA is TGCGCCAGCAGCCAAGATGGGCGGTCCTACAATGAGCAGTTCTTC.

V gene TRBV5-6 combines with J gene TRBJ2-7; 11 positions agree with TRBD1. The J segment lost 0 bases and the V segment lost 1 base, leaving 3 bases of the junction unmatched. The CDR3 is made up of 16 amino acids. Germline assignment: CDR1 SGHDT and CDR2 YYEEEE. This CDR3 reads CASSLMGTGGSYEQYF. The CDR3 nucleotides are TGTGCCAGCAGCTTGATGGGGACAGGGGGCTCCTACGAGCAGTACTTC.

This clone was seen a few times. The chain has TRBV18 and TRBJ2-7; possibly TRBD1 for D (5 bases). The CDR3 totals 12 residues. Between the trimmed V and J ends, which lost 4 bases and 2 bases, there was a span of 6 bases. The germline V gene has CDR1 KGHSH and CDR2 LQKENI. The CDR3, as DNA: TGTGCCAGCTCACTGGACACCTACGAGCAGTACTTC. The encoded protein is CASSLDTYEQYF.

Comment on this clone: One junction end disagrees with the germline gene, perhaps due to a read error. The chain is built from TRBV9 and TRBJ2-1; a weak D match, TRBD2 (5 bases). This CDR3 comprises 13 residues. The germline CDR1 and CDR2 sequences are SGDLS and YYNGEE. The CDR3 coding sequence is TGTGCCAGCAGCGTAAATTCGGGGAATGAGCAGCTCTTC. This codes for CASSVNSGNEQLF.

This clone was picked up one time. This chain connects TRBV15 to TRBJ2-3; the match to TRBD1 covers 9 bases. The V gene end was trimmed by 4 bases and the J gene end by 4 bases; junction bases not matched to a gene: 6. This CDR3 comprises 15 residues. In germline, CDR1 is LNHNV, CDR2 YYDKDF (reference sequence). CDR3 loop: CATSTGTGFSDTQYF. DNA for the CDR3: TGTGCCACCAGCACAGGGACAGGGTTCTCAGATACGCAGTATTTT.

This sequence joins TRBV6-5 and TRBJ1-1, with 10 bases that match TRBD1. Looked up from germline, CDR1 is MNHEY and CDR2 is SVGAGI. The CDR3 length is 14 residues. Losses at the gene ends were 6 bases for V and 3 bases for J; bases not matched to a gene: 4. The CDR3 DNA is TGTGCCAGCAGAGCCGGGACAGGGGACACTGAAGCTTTCTTT. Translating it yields CASRAGTGDTEAFF.

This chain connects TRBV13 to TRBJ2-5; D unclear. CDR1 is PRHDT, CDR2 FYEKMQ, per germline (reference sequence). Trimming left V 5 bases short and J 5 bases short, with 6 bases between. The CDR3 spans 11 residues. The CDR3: CASSDRETQYF. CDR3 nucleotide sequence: TGTGCCAGCAGCGACCGGGAGACCCAGTACTTC.

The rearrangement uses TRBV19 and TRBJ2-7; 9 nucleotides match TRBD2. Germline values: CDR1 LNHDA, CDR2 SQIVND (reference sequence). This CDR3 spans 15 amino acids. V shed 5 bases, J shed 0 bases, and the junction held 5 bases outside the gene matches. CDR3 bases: TGTGCCAGTAGTCCAAGCGGGAGGCCCTCCTACGAGCAGTACTTC. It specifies CASSPSGRPSYEQYF.

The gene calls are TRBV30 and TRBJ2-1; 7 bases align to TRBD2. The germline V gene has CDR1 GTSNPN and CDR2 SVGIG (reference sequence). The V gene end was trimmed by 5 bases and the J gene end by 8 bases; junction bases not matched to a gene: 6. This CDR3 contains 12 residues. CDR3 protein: CAWHSGLDEQFF. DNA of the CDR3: TGTGCCTGGCATTCCGGACTAGATGAGCAGTTCTTC.

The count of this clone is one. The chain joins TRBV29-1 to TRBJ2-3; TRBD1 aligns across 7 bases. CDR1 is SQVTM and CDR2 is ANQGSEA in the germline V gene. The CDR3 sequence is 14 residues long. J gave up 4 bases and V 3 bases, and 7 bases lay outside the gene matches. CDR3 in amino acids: CSVEKRQGADTQYF. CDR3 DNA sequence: TGCAGCGTTGAGAAACGACAGGGCGCAGATACGCAGTATTTT.

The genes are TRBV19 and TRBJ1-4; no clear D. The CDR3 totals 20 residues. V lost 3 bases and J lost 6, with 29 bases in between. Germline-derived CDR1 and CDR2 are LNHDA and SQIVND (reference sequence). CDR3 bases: TGTGCCAGTAGTATGGACGGGGATGAAGAGATTATAGCATGGGATGAAAAACTGTTTTTT. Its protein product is CASSMDGDEEIIAWDEKLFF.

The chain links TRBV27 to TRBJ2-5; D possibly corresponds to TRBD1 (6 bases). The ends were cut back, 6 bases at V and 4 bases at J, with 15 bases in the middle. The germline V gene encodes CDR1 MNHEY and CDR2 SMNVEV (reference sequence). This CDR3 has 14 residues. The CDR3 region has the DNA TGTGCCAGCAGCGACGGGACACACGGAGAGACCCAGTACTTC. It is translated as CASSDGTHGETQYF.

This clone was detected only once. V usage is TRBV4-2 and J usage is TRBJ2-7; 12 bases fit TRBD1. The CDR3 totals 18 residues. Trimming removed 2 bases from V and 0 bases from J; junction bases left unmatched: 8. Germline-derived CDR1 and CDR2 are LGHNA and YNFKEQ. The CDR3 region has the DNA TGTGCCAGCAGCCAAACCTCCGGGACAGGGGGCTACTCCTACGAGCAGTACTTC. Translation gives CASSQTSGTGGYSYEQYF.

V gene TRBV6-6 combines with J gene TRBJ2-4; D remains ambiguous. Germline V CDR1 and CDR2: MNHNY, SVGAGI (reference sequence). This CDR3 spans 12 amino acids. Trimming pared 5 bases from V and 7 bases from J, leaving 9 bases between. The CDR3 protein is CASSSNKNIQYF. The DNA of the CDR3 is TGTGCCAGCAGTAGTAATAAGAACATTCAGTACTTC.

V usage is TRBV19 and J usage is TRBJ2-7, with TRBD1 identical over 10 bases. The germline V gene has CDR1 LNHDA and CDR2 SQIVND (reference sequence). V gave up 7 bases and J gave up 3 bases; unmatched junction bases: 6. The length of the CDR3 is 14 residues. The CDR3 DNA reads TGTGCCAGTAAAGCAGGGACAGGGGACTACGAGCAGTACTTC. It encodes CASKAGTGDYEQYF.

CDR3 protein: CASSQGEPLAGGRNEQFF. The CDR3 DNA follows: TGCGCCAGCAGCCAAGGCGAACCACTAGCGGGAGGGCGTAATGAGCAGTTCTTC. The rearrangement uses TRBV4-1 and TRBJ2-1, with 13 positions matching TRBD2. Germline assignment: CDR1 MGHRA and CDR2 YSYEKL. The CDR3 totals 18 residues. Trimming took 1 base from V and 7 from J; bases not matched to a gene: 10.